This TCR beta chain was identified in a study of T cells after yellow fever vaccination. Study outcomes and limitations: A weaker secondary response peaked on day 5, the primary on day 15. Subsequent to the booster, the majority of primary-vaccination clones reappeared (around 96% CD4, 88% CD8).

This clonotype was counted only a few times. Its matching antigen is unknown. MiXCR, run by TCRdb on the 5' RACE reads, gives a single entry per CDR3 protein. The sample shows about 630,000 distinct CDR3 sequences, about 12% of them seen only once. Trimming left V 0 bases short and J 0 bases short, with 6 bases between. CDR3 length: 14 residues. The germline CDR1 and CDR2 sequences are SGHRS and YFSETQ. The rearrangement uses TRBV5-1 and TRBJ2-5; a possible D gene is TRBD1 (5 bases). The clonotype originates from a man aged 25-45 years who received the YFV17D yellow fever vaccine. This material consisted of PBMCs, taken on the day of the yellow fever booster vaccination. The CDR3 region has the DNA TGCGCCAGCAGCTTGGAGGGGTACCAAGAGACCCAGTACTTC. It specifies CASSLEGYQETQYF. Variable domain in full (rest from reference TRBV5-1 and TRBJ2-5): KAGVTQTPRYLIKTRGQQVTLSCSPISGHRSVSWYQQTPGQGLQFLFEYFSETQRNKGNFPGRFSGRQFSNSRSEMNVSTLELGDSALYLCASSLEGYQETQYFGPGTRLLVL.